This T cell receptor beta chain was identified in a study of T cell responses to AZD1222 COVID-19 vaccine (dated by TCRdb to the early 2020s). As for the study more broadly: TCR sequencing covered more than 230 trial participants: around 210 given two doses of AZD1222 and 26 given two doses of MenACWY control vaccine. Trial participants were enrolled by age into 18-55, 56-69 and 70-plus year subgroups, with 148, 28 and 57 TCR-sequenced participants respectively. General conclusions and limits of the study: Conclusions about previously exposed vaccinees were limited because only a handful of AZD1222 recipients were SARS-CoV-2 seropositive at baseline. Epitopes outside the regions mutated in the B.1.351 and B.1.1.7 variants were reportedly recognized by nearly half of the unique spike-specific TCRs. No day 14 peak-response samples were available, so repertoires were characterized only after the peak T cell response. Spike-specific TCR breadth and depth rose significantly after two AZD1222 doses compared with day 0 and with MenACWY recipients. The 56-69-year group was small, and its depth increase did not reach significance, likely because of low power. The vaccine-associated CD4 TCRs covered the entire spike protein, and the dominant responses fell in regions 160-218 and 743-854. Most participants were white British and females outnumbered males, and the authors suggested that clonal diversity may have been underestimated.

The CDR3 regions of human TCRbeta chains were analyzed by immunosequencing. Turning to the authors' computational methods: Repertoire TCRs were matched against a reference library of SARS-CoV-2-specific TCRs generated with the MIRA antigen-specificity platform. Breadth was defined as the fraction of unique TCRs that were SARS-CoV-2-associated. Depth was defined as the fraction of total T cells that were SARS-CoV-2-associated. Each spike-specific TCR was assigned to its reactive spike region and to a CD4 or CD8 class using the MIRA data. Log10-transformed breadth and depth values were compared by one-way ANOVA with Sidak's multiple comparisons tests. TCRdb re-hosts the immuneACCESS table, in-frame sequences only. Its copies lack some clones; in the studies checked, an unresolved V gene accounts for under half of them, and the cause for the rest is not known. V, J and clone size are those of that table, while D and trimming were read from the DNA. The sample has some 99,000 clones on record, more than 70% of them singletons. The top ten constitute around a sixth of the sample.

The time point label on this specimen signifies: about 28 days (+/-7) after the second vaccine dose. AZD1222 recipients with second doses at about 4 weeks or about 12 weeks were pooled, because spike-specific TCR depth and breadth did not differ between schedules. Samples from vaccinated people were obtained from the UK trials COV001 and COV002, which included a single-blind randomized controlled phase 2/3 trial of AZD1222 (ChAdOx1 nCoV-19) in healthy adults. For TCRbeta chain sequencing, PBMC samples from trial participants were taken at day 0 and at day 28 after the second dose. There are 14 amino acids in the CDR3, from cysteine to phenylalanine inclusive. Only the CDR3 part of the read is kept: 42 bases, read in frame from the first base. Based on the germline V gene, the CDR1 and CDR2 sequences are ENHRY and SYGVKD. V loses 3 bases, J loses 5 bases, and the germline ends lie 13 bases apart.

With regard to this clone: Its cognate antigen has yet to be identified. Base qualities are not provided; no much larger clone lies one nucleotide away.

Rearrangement joined TRBV10-3 to TRBJ1-2; possibly the D gene is TRBD1, per 6 matching bases. Sequenced material: peripheral blood, taken 28 days after the second AZD1222 dose. This sequence was found in an adult who received the AZD1222 COVID-19 vaccine. The bases are TGTGCCATCAGTGAAGGGGGGGGACCTTATGGCTACACCTTC. The resulting protein is CAISEGGGPYGYTF.